This is a list of T cell receptor beta chains from one sample in a study of blood T cell repertoires in COVID-19. Using immunoSEQ multiplex PCR, the repertoire was profiled, and TCRdb retains in-frame clones only, with some absent. The repertoire holds around 220,000 clones, with 84% as singletons. The specimen sequenced was peripheral blood. These receptors were obtained from a woman older than 75 with COVID-19, enrolled during active disease. CDR3s include the opening cysteine and the closing phenylalanine or tryptophan. A D gene is named only where the DNA matches it firmly. Clone size is shown for a subset of rows, as once, few, many or a class of expanded clone.

v_call: TRBV27
clone_size: NA
d_call: TRBD2
j_call: TRBJ2-7
cdr3_aa: CASSPWTSGTLDEQYF
cdr3_nt: TGTGCCAGCAGTCCATGGACTAGCGGGACGTTGGACGAGCAGTACTTC

v_call: TRBV3-1/TRBV3-2
clone_size: NA
d_call: NA
j_call: TRBJ1-6
cdr3_aa: CASSPVDSPITSPLHF
cdr3_nt: TGTGCCAGCAGCCCGGTGGACAGTCCGATTACTTCACCCCTCCACTTT

v_call: TRBV10-3
clone_size: NA
d_call: TRBD2
j_call: TRBJ2-1
cdr3_aa: CAISEGLAGNNEQFF
cdr3_nt: TGTGCCATCAGTGAGGGGCTAGCGGGAAACAATGAGCAGTTCTTC

v_call: TRBV3-1/TRBV3-2
clone_size: NA
d_call: NA
j_call: TRBJ1-2
cdr3_aa: CASSHGVNNYGYTF
cdr3_nt: TGTGCCAGCAGCCACGGGGTTAATAACTATGGCTACACCTTC

v_call: TRBV28
clone_size: many
d_call: NA
j_call: TRBJ1-2
cdr3_aa: CASSLGEGYGYTF
cdr3_nt: TGTGCCAGCAGTTTAGGGGAGGGGTATGGCTACACCTTC

v_call: TRBV7-2
clone_size: NA
d_call: NA
j_call: TRBJ1-1
cdr3_aa: CASSQYTEAFF
cdr3_nt: TGTGCCAGCAGCCAATACACTGAAGCTTTCTTT

v_call: TRBV10-3
clone_size: NA
d_call: NA
j_call: TRBJ2-7
cdr3_aa: CAISAPGREFYEQYF
cdr3_nt: TGTGCCATCAGTGCCCCCGGGCGGGAATTCTACGAGCAGTACTTC

v_call: TRBV6-5
clone_size: once
d_call: TRBD1
j_call: TRBJ2-7
cdr3_aa: CAGAREWDRGHEQYF
cdr3_nt: TGTGCCGGAGCTCGGGAGTGGGACAGGGGCCACGAGCAGTACTTC

v_call: TRBV7-2
clone_size: few
d_call: NA
j_call: TRBJ1-2
cdr3_aa: CASSLATGNYGYTF
cdr3_nt: TGTGCCAGCAGCTTAGCGACAGGAAACTATGGCTACACCTTC

v_call: TRBV28
clone_size: NA
d_call: TRBD2
j_call: TRBJ2-4
cdr3_aa: CASSHLAGGENIQYF
cdr3_nt: TGTGCCAGCAGCCATCTAGCGGGGGGGGAAAACATTCAGTACTTC

v_call: TRBV28
clone_size: NA
d_call: TRBD2
j_call: TRBJ2-3
cdr3_aa: CASSKLAGGGDTQYF
cdr3_nt: TGTGCCAGCAGTAAACTAGCGGGAGGGGGAGATACGCAGTATTTT

v_call: TRBV27
clone_size: NA
d_call: NA
j_call: TRBJ1-5
cdr3_aa: CASSLSTGSNQPQHF
cdr3_nt: TGTGCCAGCAGTTTATCTACGGGTAGCAATCAGCCCCAGCATTTT

v_call: TRBV3-1/TRBV3-2
clone_size: few
d_call: NA
j_call: TRBJ2-7
cdr3_aa: CATSSREATAEQYF
cdr3_nt: TGTGCCACCTCCTCTAGGGAGGCCACCGCCGAGCAGTACTTC

v_call: TRBV2
clone_size: NA
d_call: TRBD2
j_call: TRBJ2-1
cdr3_aa: CASSGASGGAVDEQFF
cdr3_nt: TGTGCCAGCAGTGGGGCTAGCGGGGGGGCCGTCGATGAGCAGTTCTTC

v_call: TRBV5-1
clone_size: NA
d_call: NA
j_call: TRBJ2-3
cdr3_aa: CASSSPTRDTQYF
cdr3_nt: TGCGCCAGCAGCTCCCCCACGCGGGATACGCAGTATTTT

v_call: TRBV6-5
clone_size: NA
d_call: TRBD1
j_call: TRBJ1-5
cdr3_aa: CASSLQGSQPQHF
cdr3_nt: TGTGCCAGCAGCTTACAGGGGTCACAGCCCCAGCATTTT

v_call: TRBV18
clone_size: NA
d_call: TRBD1
j_call: TRBJ2-1
cdr3_aa: CASSPKLGTGSGYNEQFF
cdr3_nt: TGTGCCAGCTCACCTAAACTCGGGACAGGGAGTGGATACAATGAGCAGTTCTTC

v_call: TRBV9
clone_size: NA
d_call: NA
j_call: TRBJ2-3
cdr3_aa: CASSVGTATSTDTQYF
cdr3_nt: TGTGCCAGCAGCGTAGGTACCGCGACTAGCACAGATACGCAGTATTTT

v_call: TRBV7-2
clone_size: NA
d_call: NA
j_call: TRBJ2-3
cdr3_aa: CASSFRQGTDTQYF
cdr3_nt: TGTGCCAGCAGCTTCCGACAGGGCACAGATACGCAGTATTTT

v_call: TRBV5-5
clone_size: NA
d_call: TRBD1
j_call: TRBJ1-1
cdr3_aa: CASSTSTGVTEAFF
cdr3_nt: TGTGCCAGCAGCACGTCGACAGGGGTAACTGAAGCTTTCTTT

v_call: TRBV5-4
clone_size: NA
d_call: TRBD1
j_call: TRBJ1-6
cdr3_aa: CASSLPGQVNSPLHF
cdr3_nt: TGTGCCAGCAGCTTACCGGGACAGGTCAATTCACCCCTCCACTTT

v_call: TRBV18
clone_size: NA
d_call: NA
j_call: TRBJ2-6
cdr3_aa: CASSHVQGSYSGANVLTF
cdr3_nt: TGTGCCAGCTCCCATGTACAGGGATCTTACTCTGGGGCCAACGTCCTGACTTTC

v_call: TRBV6-6
clone_size: NA
d_call: NA
j_call: TRBJ1-2
cdr3_aa: CASSPLEPGGYTF
cdr3_nt: TGTGCCAGCAGCCCCCTAGAGCCGGGTGGCTACACCTTC

v_call: TRBV6-6
clone_size: NA
d_call: NA
j_call: TRBJ1-1
cdr3_aa: CASSDVGLRAEAFF
cdr3_nt: TGTGCCAGCAGTGACGTGGGGCTTCGGGCTGAAGCTTTCTTT

v_call: TRBV5-1
clone_size: NA
d_call: NA
j_call: TRBJ1-4
cdr3_aa: CASSLSTNEKLFF
cdr3_nt: TGCGCCAGCAGCTTGTCGACTAATGAAAAACTGTTTTTT

v_call: TRBV6-5
clone_size: many
d_call: NA
j_call: TRBJ1-1
cdr3_aa: CASTERRAHTEAFF
cdr3_nt: TGTGCCAGCACGGAAAGGCGGGCGCACACTGAAGCTTTCTTT

v_call: TRBV19
clone_size: NA
d_call: TRBD2
j_call: TRBJ2-2
cdr3_aa: CASSIVAGGPNTGELFF
cdr3_nt: TGTGCCAGTAGTATAGTTGCGGGAGGACCGAACACCGGGGAGCTGTTTTTT

v_call: TRBV19
clone_size: NA
d_call: NA
j_call: TRBJ1-1
cdr3_aa: CASSINPVQLEAFF
cdr3_nt: TGTGCCAGTAGTATCAATCCCGTACAGTTGGAAGCTTTCTTT

v_call: TRBV18
clone_size: NA
d_call: NA
j_call: TRBJ1-2
cdr3_aa: CASSPTAPNYGYTF
cdr3_nt: TGTGCCAGCTCACCCACAGCTCCTAACTATGGCTACACCTTC

v_call: TRBV12-3/TRBV12-4
clone_size: NA
d_call: NA
j_call: TRBJ2-7
cdr3_aa: CASSRGYEQYF
cdr3_nt: TGTGCCAGCAGCAGGGGTTACGAGCAGTACTTC

v_call: TRBV7-9
clone_size: NA
d_call: NA
j_call: TRBJ2-3
cdr3_aa: CASFTGSGGDTQYF
cdr3_nt: TGTGCCAGCTTTACAGGGTCGGGGGGAGATACGCAGTATTTT

v_call: TRBV29-1
clone_size: NA
d_call: TRBD2
j_call: TRBJ2-3
cdr3_aa: CSVEVDTSGSTDTQYF
cdr3_nt: TGCAGCGTTGAAGTCGATACTAGCGGCAGCACAGATACGCAGTATTTT

v_call: TRBV28
clone_size: once
d_call: NA
j_call: TRBJ1-6
cdr3_aa: CASKTGFYNSPLHF
cdr3_nt: TGTGCCAGCAAAACAGGTTTTTATAATTCACCCCTCCACTTT

v_call: TRBV6-5
clone_size: NA
d_call: NA
j_call: TRBJ1-3
cdr3_aa: CASSYSMEGRGNTIYF
cdr3_nt: TGTGCCAGCAGTTACTCGATGGAGGGCCGAGGAAACACCATATATTTT

v_call: TRBV28
clone_size: few
d_call: NA
j_call: TRBJ1-6
cdr3_aa: CASTGGGAPLHF
cdr3_nt: TGTGCCAGCACCGGCGGGGGAGCACCCCTCCACTTT

v_call: TRBV10-3
clone_size: few
d_call: TRBD1
j_call: TRBJ1-4
cdr3_aa: CAISDGTAEKLFF
cdr3_nt: TGTGCCATCAGTGACGGGACAGCTGAAAAACTGTTTTTT

v_call: TRBV18
clone_size: NA
d_call: NA
j_call: TRBJ1-3
cdr3_aa: CASSPPTGTTYRVSGNTIYF
cdr3_nt: TGTGCCAGCTCACCACCGACCGGGACAACATATAGGGTCTCTGGAAACACCATATATTTT

v_call: TRBV20-1
clone_size: NA
d_call: NA
j_call: TRBJ2-1
cdr3_aa: CSARSGNEQFF
cdr3_nt: TGCAGTGCCCGTTCCGGGAATGAGCAGTTCTTC

v_call: TRBV5-6
clone_size: NA
d_call: NA
j_call: TRBJ2-2
cdr3_aa: CASSFTGHGELFF
cdr3_nt: TGTGCCAGCAGCTTTACAGGGCACGGGGAGCTGTTTTTT

v_call: TRBV5-1
clone_size: once
d_call: NA
j_call: TRBJ1-1
cdr3_aa: CASSLGAGMNTEAFF
cdr3_nt: TGCGCCAGCAGCTTGGGGGCAGGGATGAACACTGAAGCTTTCTTT

v_call: TRBV6-5
clone_size: NA
d_call: TRBD2
j_call: TRBJ2-5
cdr3_aa: CASSRSGRSPETQYF
cdr3_nt: TGTGCCAGCAGCCGTAGCGGGAGATCACCAGAGACCCAGTACTTC

v_call: TRBV9
clone_size: NA
d_call: TRBD2
j_call: TRBJ2-3
cdr3_aa: CASSPTPGGTTWKYF
cdr3_nt: TGTGCCAGCAGCCCAACGCCGGGGGGGACAACCTGGAAATATTTT

v_call: TRBV9
clone_size: NA
d_call: NA
j_call: TRBJ1-6
cdr3_aa: CASTMAGDYNSPLHF
cdr3_nt: TGTGCCAGCACAATGGCGGGGGATTATAATTCACCCCTCCACTTT

v_call: TRBV18
clone_size: NA
d_call: NA
j_call: TRBJ2-7
cdr3_aa: CASSLTQGSYEQYF
cdr3_nt: TGTGCCAGCTCACTTACCCAGGGGTCTTACGAGCAGTACTTC

v_call: TRBV5-1
clone_size: NA
d_call: NA
j_call: TRBJ2-5
cdr3_aa: CASRPLQGGETQYF
cdr3_nt: TGCGCCAGCAGACCGCTCCAAGGGGGAGAGACCCAGTACTTC

v_call: TRBV6-5
clone_size: NA
d_call: NA
j_call: TRBJ1-4
cdr3_aa: CASHDMRATNEKLFF
cdr3_nt: TGTGCCAGCCATGATATGCGCGCAACTAATGAAAAACTGTTTTTT

v_call: TRBV5-6
clone_size: once
d_call: NA
j_call: TRBJ2-3
cdr3_aa: CASSLELRDTQYF
cdr3_nt: TGTGCCAGCAGCTTGGAGCTCAGGGATACGCAGTATTTT

v_call: TRBV7-6
clone_size: NA
d_call: NA
j_call: TRBJ1-3
cdr3_aa: CASSLGGHTISGNTIYF
cdr3_nt: TGTGCCAGCAGCTTAGGGGGCCATACTATCTCTGGAAACACCATATATTTT

v_call: TRBV10-1
clone_size: NA
d_call: NA
j_call: TRBJ1-2
cdr3_aa: CASSESPPQASNYGYTF
cdr3_nt: TGCGCCAGCAGTGAGTCTCCTCCGCAGGCTTCGAACTATGGCTACACCTTC

v_call: TRBV18
clone_size: NA
d_call: NA
j_call: TRBJ1-2
cdr3_aa: CASSPRGTDYGYTF
cdr3_nt: TGTGCCAGCTCACCGCGCGGGACGGACTATGGCTACACCTTC

v_call: TRBV2
clone_size: NA
d_call: NA
j_call: TRBJ1-5
cdr3_aa: CASTWTDRQPQHF
cdr3_nt: TGTGCCAGCACCTGGACAGACCGACAGCCCCAGCATTTT

v_call: TRBV19
clone_size: NA
d_call: NA
j_call: TRBJ1-6
cdr3_aa: CASNNRENSPLHF
cdr3_nt: TGTGCCAGTAACAACAGGGAGAATTCACCCCTCCACTTT

v_call: TRBV28
clone_size: NA
d_call: NA
j_call: TRBJ2-1
cdr3_aa: CASSPSGFNEQFF
cdr3_nt: TGTGCCAGCAGTCCGTCGGGGTTCAATGAGCAGTTCTTC

v_call: TRBV6-1
clone_size: NA
d_call: NA
j_call: TRBJ2-7
cdr3_aa: CASSEAGLPSYEQYF
cdr3_nt: TGTGCCAGCAGTGAAGCGGGACTGCCCTCCTACGAGCAGTACTTC

v_call: TRBV28
clone_size: NA
d_call: NA
j_call: TRBJ2-7
cdr3_aa: CASSYQRVRYEQYF
cdr3_nt: TGTGCCAGCAGTTATCAGCGGGTGCGGTACGAGCAGTACTTC

v_call: TRBV19
clone_size: many
d_call: TRBD1
j_call: TRBJ1-5
cdr3_aa: CASSIPDRGGSNQPQHF
cdr3_nt: TGTGCCAGTAGTATCCCGGACAGGGGCGGAAGCAATCAGCCCCAGCATTTT

v_call: TRBV3-1/TRBV3-2
clone_size: NA
d_call: NA
j_call: TRBJ2-7
cdr3_aa: CASSQGRGEQYF
cdr3_nt: TGTGCCAGCAGCCAAGGTAGGGGCGAGCAGTACTTC

v_call: TRBV2
clone_size: NA
d_call: NA
j_call: TRBJ1-1
cdr3_aa: CASSAGGWTEAFF
cdr3_nt: TGTGCCAGCAGCGCAGGAGGATGGACTGAAGCTTTCTTT